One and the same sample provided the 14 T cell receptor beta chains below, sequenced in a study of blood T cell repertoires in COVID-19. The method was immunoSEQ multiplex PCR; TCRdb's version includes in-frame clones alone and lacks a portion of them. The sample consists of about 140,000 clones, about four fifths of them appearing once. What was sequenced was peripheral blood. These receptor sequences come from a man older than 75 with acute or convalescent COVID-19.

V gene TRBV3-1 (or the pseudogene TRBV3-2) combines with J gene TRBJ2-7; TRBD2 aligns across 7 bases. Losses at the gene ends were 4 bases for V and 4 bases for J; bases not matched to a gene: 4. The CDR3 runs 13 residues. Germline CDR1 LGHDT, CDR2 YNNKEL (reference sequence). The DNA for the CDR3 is TGTGCCAGCAGCCCTACTAGCGAGTACGAGCAGTACTTC. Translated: CASSPTSEYEQYF.

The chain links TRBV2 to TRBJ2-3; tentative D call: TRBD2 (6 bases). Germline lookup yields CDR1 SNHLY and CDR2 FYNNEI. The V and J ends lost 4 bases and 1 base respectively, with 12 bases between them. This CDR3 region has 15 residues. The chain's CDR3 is CASSGSGTRTDTQYF. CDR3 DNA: TGTGCCAGCAGTGGATCCGGGACTCGCACAGATACGCAGTATTTT.

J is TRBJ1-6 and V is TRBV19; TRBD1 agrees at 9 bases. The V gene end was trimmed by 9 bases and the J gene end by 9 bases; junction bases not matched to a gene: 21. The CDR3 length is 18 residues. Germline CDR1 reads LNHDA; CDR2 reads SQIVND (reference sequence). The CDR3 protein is CASHPGARTGDFGSPLHF. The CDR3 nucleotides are TGTGCCAGCCACCCCGGGGCCCGGACAGGGGACTTCGGTTCACCCCTCCACTTT.

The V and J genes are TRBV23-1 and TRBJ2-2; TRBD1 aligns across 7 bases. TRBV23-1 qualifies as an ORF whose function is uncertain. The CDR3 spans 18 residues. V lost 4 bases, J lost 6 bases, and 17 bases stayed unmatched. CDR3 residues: CASSRWIPDREIPGELFF. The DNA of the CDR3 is TGCGCCAGCAGTCGTTGGATTCCCGACAGGGAAATTCCCGGGGAGCTGTTTTTT.

CDR3 loop: CAWTAGAYEQYF. CDR3 bases: TGTGCCTGGACGGCAGGGGCCTACGAGCAGTACTTC. The rearrangement uses TRBV30 and TRBJ2-7; a weak D match, TRBD1 (6 bases). V lost 4 bases, J lost 2 bases, and 9 bases lay in between. The CDR3 has 12 amino acids. Germline-derived CDR1 and CDR2 are GTSNPN and SVGIG (reference sequence).

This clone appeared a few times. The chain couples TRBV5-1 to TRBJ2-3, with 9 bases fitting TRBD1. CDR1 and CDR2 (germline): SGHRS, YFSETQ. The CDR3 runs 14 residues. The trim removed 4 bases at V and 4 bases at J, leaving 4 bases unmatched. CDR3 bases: TGCGCCAGCAGCCGGGACAGGGTGTCAGATACGCAGTATTTT. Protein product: CASSRDRVSDTQYF.

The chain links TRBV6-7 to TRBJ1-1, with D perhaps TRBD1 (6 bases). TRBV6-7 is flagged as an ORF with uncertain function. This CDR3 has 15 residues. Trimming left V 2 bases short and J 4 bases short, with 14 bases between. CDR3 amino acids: CASSYGSLGGTEAFF. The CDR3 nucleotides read TGTGCCAGCAGTTACGGGTCTTTAGGGGGCACTGAAGCTTTCTTT.

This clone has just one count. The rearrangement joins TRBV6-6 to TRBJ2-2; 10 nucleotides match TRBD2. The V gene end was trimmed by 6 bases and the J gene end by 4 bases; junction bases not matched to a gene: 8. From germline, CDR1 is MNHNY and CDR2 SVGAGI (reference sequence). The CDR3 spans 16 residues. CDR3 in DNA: TGTGCCAGCAGCCGCGAGCGGGGGGGCAGCACCGGGGAGCTGTTTTTT. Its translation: CASSRERGGSTGELFF.

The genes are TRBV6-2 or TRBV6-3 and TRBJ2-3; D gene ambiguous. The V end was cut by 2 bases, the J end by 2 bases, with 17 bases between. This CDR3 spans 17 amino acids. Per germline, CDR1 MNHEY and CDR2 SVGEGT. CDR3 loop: CASSYPNPQGVTDTQYF. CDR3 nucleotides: TGTGCCAGCAGTTACCCCAACCCTCAAGGAGTCACAGATACGCAGTATTTT.

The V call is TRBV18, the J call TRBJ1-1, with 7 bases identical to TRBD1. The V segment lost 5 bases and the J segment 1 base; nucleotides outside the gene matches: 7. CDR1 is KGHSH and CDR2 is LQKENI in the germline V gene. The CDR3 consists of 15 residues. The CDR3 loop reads CASSIGTAQNTEAFF. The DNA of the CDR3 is TGTGCCAGCTCAATCGGGACAGCCCAGAACACTGAAGCTTTCTTT.

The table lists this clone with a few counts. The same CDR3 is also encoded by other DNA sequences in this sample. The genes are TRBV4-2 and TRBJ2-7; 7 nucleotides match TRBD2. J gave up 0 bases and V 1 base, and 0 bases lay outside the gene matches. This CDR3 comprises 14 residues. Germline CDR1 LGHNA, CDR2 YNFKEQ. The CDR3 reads CASSQGGGSYEQYF. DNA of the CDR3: TGTGCCAGCAGCCAAGGGGGGGGCTCCTACGAGCAGTACTTC.

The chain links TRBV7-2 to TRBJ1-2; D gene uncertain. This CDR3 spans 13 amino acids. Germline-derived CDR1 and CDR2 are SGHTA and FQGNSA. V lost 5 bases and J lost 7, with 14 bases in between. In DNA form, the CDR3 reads TGTGCCAGCAGCCCCCGCGGAGAATTTGGCTACACCTTC. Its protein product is CASSPRGEFGYTF.

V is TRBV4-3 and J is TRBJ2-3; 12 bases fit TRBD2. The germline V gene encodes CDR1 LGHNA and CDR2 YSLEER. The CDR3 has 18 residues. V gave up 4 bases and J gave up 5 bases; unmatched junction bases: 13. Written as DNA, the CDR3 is TGCGCCAGCAGCCTGGGGGCTAGCGGGGGGGCTAGGGGAGATACGCAGTATTTT. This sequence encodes CASSLGASGGARGDTQYF.

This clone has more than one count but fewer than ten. The CDR3: CASSPRGGGNTEAFF. The CDR3 region has the DNA TGTGCCAGCTCACCAAGGGGGGGCGGGAACACTGAAGCTTTCTTT. The chain is built from TRBV18 and TRBJ1-1; D possibly corresponds to TRBD1 (6 bases). Germline CDR1 reads KGHSH; CDR2 reads LQKENI. V was trimmed by 2 bases and J by 1 base, leaving 11 bases between them. CDR3 length: 15 amino acids.